Shown below are 22 T cell receptor beta chains from a single sample sequenced in a study of blood T cell repertoires in COVID-19. TCRdb's table, derived via immunoSEQ multiplex PCR, lists solely in-frame clones and lacks some. The data show some 180,000 clones, 80% seen once. Sequenced: PBMCs or T cells enriched from blood (not recorded which). Source of these receptors: a man aged 60 to 75 who had been exposed to COVID-19.

The genes are TRBV4-1 and TRBJ2-7; 11 bases match TRBD2. CDR1 MGHRA and CDR2 YSYEKL come from the germline V gene. J lost 3 bases, V lost 6 bases, and 7 bases had no gene match. The length of the CDR3 is 15 residues. In nucleotides, the CDR3 is TGCGCCAGCAGGTCTACTAGCGGGAGAAGCTACGAGCAGTACTTC. Protein sequence: CASRSTSGRSYEQYF.

This clone has more than one count but fewer than ten. V gene TRBV6-5 combines with J gene TRBJ2-5; 10 bases are shared with TRBD2. With 4 bases clipped from V and 5 bases from J, the junction kept 10 bases outside the gene matches. The CDR3 covers 16 residues. Germline CDR1 and CDR2: MNHEY and SVGAGI. In nucleotides, the CDR3 is TGTGCCAGCAGTTCCAGCGGGAGGGCCGTAGGCGAGACCCAGTACTTC. Amino acids: CASSSSGRAVGETQYF.

This sequence joins TRBV28 and TRBJ2-2, with D possibly TRBD2 on 7 matching bases. The V end was cut by 2 bases, the J end by 6 bases, with 22 bases between. The CDR3 has 18 residues. Germline V lookup: CDR1 MDHEN, CDR2 SYDVKM. The CDR3: CASSLIVGSAGGPGELFF. The DNA for the CDR3 is TGTGCCAGCAGTTTAATAGTAGGGTCTGCCGGGGGGCCCGGGGAGCTGTTTTTT.

The chain combines TRBV11-2 with TRBJ2-2; tentative D call: TRBD2 (5 bases). The CDR3 runs to 15 residues. V lost 2 bases and J 4 bases, leaving 11 bases between the germline ends. The germline gives CDR1 SGHAT, CDR2 FQNNGV. In nucleotides, the CDR3 is TGTGCCAGCAGCTTACGTGGGAGAGGCACCGGGGAGCTGTTTTTT. Translated, it gives CASSLRGRGTGELFF.

The genes are TRBV5-1 and TRBJ2-7; TRBD2 is a possible D gene (6 bases). The CDR3 is 14 residues long. Looked up from germline, CDR1 is SGHRS and CDR2 is YFSETQ. V lost 0 bases and J 6 bases, leaving 13 bases between the germline ends. In DNA form, the CDR3 reads TGCGCCAGCAGCTTGGGCCGACTAGGGTTCGAGCAGTACTTC. Protein product: CASSLGRLGFEQYF.

This chain uses TRBV24-1 with TRBJ2-1, with TRBD2 matching over 12 bases. The CDR3 is 17 amino acids. The germline gives CDR1 KGHDR, CDR2 SFDVKD. V shed 3 bases, J shed 10 bases, and the junction held 12 bases outside the gene matches. CDR3 nucleotide sequence: TGTGCCACCAGTGATGACCCGGGACTAGCGGGCCAAGAGGAGCAGTTCTTC. This translates into CATSDDPGLAGQEEQFF.

This rearrangement joins TRBV21-1 to TRBJ2-5; TRBD1 is taken as the D call from the table, unchecked against the DNA. TRBV21-1 is shown as a pseudogene. The CDR3 consists of 14 residues. This CDR3 reads CASNYDRGRETQYF. CDR3 nucleotide sequence: TGTGCCAGCAACTACGACAGGGGGAGAGAGACCCAGTACTTC.

V is TRBV7-2 and J is TRBJ1-3, with a tentative D call TRBD1 (5 bases). CDR3 size: 16 residues. CDR1 and CDR2 from the germline V gene are SGHTA and FQGNSA. Trimming cost V 1 base and J 4 bases, with 14 bases left between them. CDR3 nucleotides: TGTGCCAGCAGCTTAGATCAGGGTTCGCAAGGAAACACCATATATTTT. Translated: CASSLDQGSQGNTIYF.

CDR3 DNA: TGTGCCAGCAGCCTCCGGACAGAGGACTACACCTTC. Residues: CASSLRTEDYTF. The chain couples TRBV4-2 to TRBJ1-2; D may be TRBD1 (6 bases). Germline CDR1 LGHNA, CDR2 YNFKEQ. Trimming cost V 4 bases and J 10 bases, with 13 bases left between them. The CDR3 loop spans 12 amino acids.

The rearrangement joins TRBV27 to TRBJ1-6, with D tentatively TRBD1 (6 bases). This CDR3 region has 14 residues. From germline, CDR1 is MNHEY and CDR2 SMNVEV (reference sequence). Trimming shortened V by 5 bases and J by 7 bases, and 12 bases separated the two germline ends. The CDR3 spells CASSLGGRNSPLHF. In DNA form, the CDR3 reads TGTGCCAGCAGTCTGGGGGGGCGCAATTCACCCCTCCACTTT.

The chain joins TRBV24-1 to TRBJ1-2; D might be TRBD1 (6 bases). This CDR3 comprises 15 residues. Germline values: CDR1 KGHDR, CDR2 SFDVKD. The ends were cut back, 4 bases at V and 2 bases at J, with 13 bases in the middle. DNA of the CDR3: TGTGCCACCAGTGACCCCGGAACAGGGAACTATGGCTACACCTTC. Amino acids: CATSDPGTGNYGYTF.

The V call is TRBV9, the J call TRBJ1-1; no reliable D call. The CDR3 spans 13 residues. Germline V gene sequence: CDR1 SGDLS, CDR2 YYNGEE. V was trimmed by 2 bases and J by 0 bases, leaving 5 bases between them. CDR3 amino acids: CASSVDMNTEAFF. CDR3 DNA: TGTGCCAGCAGCGTTGACATGAACACTGAAGCTTTCTTT. Variable domain in full (rest from reference TRBV9 and TRBJ1-1): DSGVTQTPKHLITATGQRVTLRCSPRSGDLSVYWYQQSLDQGLQFLIQYYNGEERAKGNILERFSAQQFPDLHSELNLSSLELGDSALYFCASSVDMNTEAFFGQGTRLTVV.

The chain combines TRBV23-1 with TRBJ2-3; 10 nucleotides agree with TRBD2. TRBV23-1 is assigned to the ORF class and has an uncertain function. The CDR3 loop spans 19 amino acids. Unmatched junction bases numbered 18, after V lost 6 bases and J lost 3 bases. CDR3 bases: TGCGCCAGCAGCCAACCCACGACCCTAGCGGGAGAGGAGACAGATACGCAGTATTTT. It encodes CASSQPTTLAGEETDTQYF.

This chain links TRBV5-1 with TRBJ2-1; TRBD2 matches at 7 bases. Germline CDR1 reads SGHRS; CDR2 reads YFSETQ. The CDR3 extends over 15 amino acids. J lost 4 bases, V lost 0 bases, and 4 bases had no gene match. The CDR3 is CASSLVGGGYNEQFF. The CDR3 DNA is TGCGCCAGCAGCTTGGTTGGCGGGGGTTACAATGAGCAGTTCTTC.

The chain has TRBV11-2 and TRBJ2-2; D possibly corresponds to TRBD2 (6 bases). The CDR3 is made up of 15 amino acids. V was pared by 5 bases and J by 2 bases, with 12 bases between. CDR1 SGHAT and CDR2 FQNNGV come from the germline V gene. The CDR3 reads CASSHGTLNTGELFF. CDR3 sequence (DNA): TGTGCCAGCAGCCACGGGACTCTAAACACCGGGGAGCTGTTTTTT.

This clone was seen a handful of times. The chain combines TRBV29-1 with TRBJ2-5, with D perhaps matching TRBD1 (6 bases). Germline lookup yields CDR1 SQVTM and CDR2 ANQGSEA. CDR3 length equals 12 residues. Deletions cut 7 bases from V and 0 bases from J, with 9 bases between. The CDR3 DNA sequence: TGCAGCGCTCAGGGGAACCAAGAGACCCAGTACTTC. Protein: CSAQGNQETQYF.

The chain links TRBV7-8 to TRBJ2-1; 7 bases are a match to TRBD2. This CDR3 is 14 amino acids long. CDR1 and CDR2 from the germline V gene are SGHVS and FQNEAQ. J lost 15 bases, V lost 0 bases, and 11 bases had no gene match. CDR3 coding DNA: TGTGCCAGCAGCTTAGCCTATGGGGAGGGTAGTTCGTTCTTC. Amino acid sequence: CASSLAYGEGSSFF.

DNA for the CDR3: TGCGCCAGCAGCCAAGATCCGGGGCAGCCCCAGCATTTT. It is translated as CASSQDPGQPQHF. The genes are TRBV4-3 and TRBJ1-5; D is uncertain. V gave up 0 bases and J gave up 7 bases, with 7 bases separating them. The V gene's germline CDR1 is LGHNA and CDR2 YSLEER. The CDR3 has 13 amino acids.

The chain carries TRBV5-1 and TRBJ2-2, with a weak D call TRBD1 (6 bases). Trimming stripped 4 bases from V and 3 bases from J, with 13 bases between. The CDR3 contains 15 residues. From germline, CDR1 is SGHRS and CDR2 YFSETQ. CDR3 amino acids: CASSRDTSYTGELFF. DNA of the CDR3: TGCGCCAGCAGCCGGGACACCTCCTACACCGGGGAGCTGTTTTTT.

V is TRBV18 and J is TRBJ1-5, with a possible D match to TRBD1 (6 bases). The V end lost 0 bases, the J end lost 8 bases, and 11 bases lay between the germline ends. The germline V gene has CDR1 KGHSH and CDR2 LQKENI. This CDR3 is built from 14 residues. CDR3 loop: CASSPPRTAEPQHF. Here the CDR3 DNA reads TGTGCCAGCTCACCACCAAGGACAGCGGAGCCCCAGCATTTT.

The V gene is TRBV5-1, the J gene TRBJ2-2; possible D gene TRBD2, 6 bases. Germline-derived CDR1 and CDR2 are SGHRS and YFSETQ. CDR3 length: 15 residues. Trimming pared 2 bases from V and 5 bases from J, leaving 13 bases between. The CDR3 loop is CASSFSVGGTGELFF. The CDR3 nucleotides are TGCGCCAGCAGCTTCTCGGTAGGAGGGACCGGGGAGCTGTTTTTT.

The V gene is TRBV7-9, the J gene TRBJ1-5; TRBD1 is a possible D gene (5 bases). CDR1 and CDR2 (germline): SEHNR, FQNEAQ (reference sequence). The V and J ends lost 8 bases and 6 bases respectively, with 17 bases between them. This CDR3 has 14 residues. The CDR3 sequence is CASAQGSGGQPQHF. As DNA, the CDR3 is TGTGCCAGCGCCCAGGGTTCCGGGGGTCAGCCCCAGCATTTT. The full variable domain, rest sourced from reference TRBV7-9 and TRBJ1-5, is DTGVSQNPRHKITKRGQNVTFRCDPISEHNRLYWYRQTLGQGPEFLTYFQNEAQLEKSRLLSDRFSAERPKGSFSTLEIQRTEQGDSAMYLCASAQGSGGQPQHFGDGTRLSIL.